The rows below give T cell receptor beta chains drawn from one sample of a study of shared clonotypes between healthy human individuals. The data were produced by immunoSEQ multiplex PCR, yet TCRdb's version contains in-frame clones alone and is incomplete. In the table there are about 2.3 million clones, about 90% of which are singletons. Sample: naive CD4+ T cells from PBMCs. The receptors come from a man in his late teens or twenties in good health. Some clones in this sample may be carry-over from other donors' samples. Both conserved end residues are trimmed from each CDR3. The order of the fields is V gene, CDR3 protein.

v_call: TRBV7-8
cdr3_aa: ASRRELEESYEQY

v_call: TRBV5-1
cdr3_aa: ASSPDRGADTQY

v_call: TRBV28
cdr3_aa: ASSIRTGEETQY

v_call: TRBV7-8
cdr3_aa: ASSPLRNNEQF

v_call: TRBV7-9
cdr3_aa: ASSGRSRGYGYT

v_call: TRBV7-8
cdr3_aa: ASSFYGKQF

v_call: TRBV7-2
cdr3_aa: ASSLGRKLADFSYEQY

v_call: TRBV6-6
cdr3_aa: ASSYPGGAPGETQY

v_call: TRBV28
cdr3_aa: ASRLLAGSYNEQF

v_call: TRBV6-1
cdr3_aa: ASSGGAQETQY

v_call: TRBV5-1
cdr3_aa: ASSLAGRRSYGYT

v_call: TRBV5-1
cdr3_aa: ASSSGPSVGNTIY

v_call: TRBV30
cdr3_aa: AWSQQIGQGVGNTIY

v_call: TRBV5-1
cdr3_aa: ASSLGGPNEKLF

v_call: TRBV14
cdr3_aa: ASSQDRRYQETQY

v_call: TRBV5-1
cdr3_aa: ASRGTGDEKLF

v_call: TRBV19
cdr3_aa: ASRWDRGVYNEQF

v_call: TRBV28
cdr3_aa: ASSPRAIMNTEAF

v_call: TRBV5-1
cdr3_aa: ASSRGLAGGNEQF

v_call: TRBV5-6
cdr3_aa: ASSLLYSGGTQY

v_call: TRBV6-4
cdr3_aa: ASSVDGYNEQF

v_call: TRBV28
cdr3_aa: ASSLGTNYEQY

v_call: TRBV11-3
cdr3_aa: ASSFGQNYEQY

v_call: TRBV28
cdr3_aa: AIKIGGFGEKLF

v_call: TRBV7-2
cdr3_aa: ASSRLGGSTDTQY

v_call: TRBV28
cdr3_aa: ASSSGTGATNEKLF

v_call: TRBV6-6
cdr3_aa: ASNKLAGRTDTQY

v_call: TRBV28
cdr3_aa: ASTLPGLAYNEQF

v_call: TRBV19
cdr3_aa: ASSIAASGGYEQY

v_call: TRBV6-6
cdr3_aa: ASTSNRESEAF

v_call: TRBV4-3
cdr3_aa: ASSQNRDYEQY

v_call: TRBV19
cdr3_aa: ASTGGNTEAF

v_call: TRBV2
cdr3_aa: ASSEAPRGRGYT

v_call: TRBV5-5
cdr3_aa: ASGRDGANTGELF

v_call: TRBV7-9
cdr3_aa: ASSSTFLLSGSTFEQY

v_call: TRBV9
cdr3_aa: ASSVQDSYEQY

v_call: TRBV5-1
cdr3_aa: ASSPRTSGRYPAYNEQF

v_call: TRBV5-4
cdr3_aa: ASSRSRAEETQY

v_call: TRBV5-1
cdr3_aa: ASRTGAGSYEQY

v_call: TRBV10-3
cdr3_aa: AISELDRGSQPQH

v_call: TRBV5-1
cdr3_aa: ASSLPNTGELF

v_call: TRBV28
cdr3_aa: ASKVGPGMNTEAF

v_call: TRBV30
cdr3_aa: ATNAGTATYGYT

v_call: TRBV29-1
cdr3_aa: SVGGSGTGWSTDTQY

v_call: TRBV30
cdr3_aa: ASTSAGGYEQY

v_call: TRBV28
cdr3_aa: ASSLVARGNTGELF

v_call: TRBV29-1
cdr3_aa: SVGESGPRYEQY

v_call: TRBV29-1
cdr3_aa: SVEKGQLEGEQY

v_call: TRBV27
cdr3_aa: ASSRDGWMNTEAF

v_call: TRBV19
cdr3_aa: ASSKAGTLPYEQY

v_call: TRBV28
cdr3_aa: ASSLQGGTEAF

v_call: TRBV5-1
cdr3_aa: ASSPGVGGETQY

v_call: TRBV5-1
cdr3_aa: ASSRGTGGGLAGAYEQY